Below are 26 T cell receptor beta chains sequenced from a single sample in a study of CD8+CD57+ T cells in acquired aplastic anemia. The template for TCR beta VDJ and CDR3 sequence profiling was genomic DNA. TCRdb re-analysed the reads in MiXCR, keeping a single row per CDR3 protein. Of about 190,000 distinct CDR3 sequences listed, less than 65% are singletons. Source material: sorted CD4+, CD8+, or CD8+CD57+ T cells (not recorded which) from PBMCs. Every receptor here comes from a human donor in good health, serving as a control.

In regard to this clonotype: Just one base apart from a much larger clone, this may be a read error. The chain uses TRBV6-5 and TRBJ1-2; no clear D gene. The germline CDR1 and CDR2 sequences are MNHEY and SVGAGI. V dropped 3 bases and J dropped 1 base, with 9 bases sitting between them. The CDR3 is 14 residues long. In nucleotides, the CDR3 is TGTGCCAGCAGTTATGGTACGGGTAACTATGGCTACACCTTC. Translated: CASSYGTGNYGYTF.

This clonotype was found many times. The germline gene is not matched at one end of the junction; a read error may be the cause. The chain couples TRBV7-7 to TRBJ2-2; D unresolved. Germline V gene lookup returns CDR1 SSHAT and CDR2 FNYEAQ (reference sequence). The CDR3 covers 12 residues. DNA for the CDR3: TGTGCTAGCAGCTACAACACCGGGGAGCTGTTTTTT. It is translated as CASSYNTGELFF.

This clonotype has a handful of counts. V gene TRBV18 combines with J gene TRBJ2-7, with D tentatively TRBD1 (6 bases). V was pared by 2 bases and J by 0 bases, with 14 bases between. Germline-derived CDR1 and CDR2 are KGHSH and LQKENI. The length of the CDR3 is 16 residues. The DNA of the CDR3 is TGTGCCAGCTCACCAGGTCAGGGGCGACGCTCCTACGAGCAGTACTTC. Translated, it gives CASSPGQGRRSYEQYF.

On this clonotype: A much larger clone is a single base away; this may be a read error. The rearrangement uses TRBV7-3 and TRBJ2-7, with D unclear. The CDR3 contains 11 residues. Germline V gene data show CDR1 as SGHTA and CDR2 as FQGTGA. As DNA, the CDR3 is TGTGCCTGGAAAAGTACGATCGAGCAGCACTTC. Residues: CAWKSTIEQHF.

CDR3 sequence (DNA): TGCAGCTTGGAGGGATATGCGGGGGACTATGGCTACACCTTC. It yields the protein CSLEGYAGDYGYTF. The chain links TRBV29-1 to TRBJ1-2, with a weak D call TRBD1 (5 bases). This CDR3 is 14 amino acids long. Germline CDR1 reads SQVTM; CDR2 reads ANQGSEA. Trimming left V 8 bases short and J 3 bases short, with 19 bases between. Using reference TRBV29-1 and TRBJ1-2 for the parts outside the CDR3, the full variable domain is SAVISQKPSRDICQRGTSLTIQCQVDSQVTMMFWYRQQPGQSLTLIATANQGSEATYESGFVIDKFPISRPNLTFSTLTVSNMSPEDSSIYLCSLEGYAGDYGYTFGSGTRLTVV.

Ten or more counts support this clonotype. The CDR3 DNA follows: TGTGCCAGCACCCCAATGGAGGGCGGTGGTAGCGGAAAACTGTTTTTT. Translated, it gives CASTPMEGGGSGKLFF. This chain connects TRBV6-5 to TRBJ1-4, with D unclear. The CDR3 totals 16 residues. The germline gives CDR1 MNHEY, CDR2 SVGAGI. V was pared by 7 bases and J by 10 bases, with 25 bases between.

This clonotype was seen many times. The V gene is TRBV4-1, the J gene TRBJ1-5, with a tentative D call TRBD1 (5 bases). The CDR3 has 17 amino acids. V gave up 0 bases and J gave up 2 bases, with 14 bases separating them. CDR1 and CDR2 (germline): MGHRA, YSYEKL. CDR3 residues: CASSQDLPWGGNQPQHF. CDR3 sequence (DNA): TGCGCCAGCAGCCAAGATTTGCCCTGGGGGGGCAATCAGCCCCAGCATTTT.

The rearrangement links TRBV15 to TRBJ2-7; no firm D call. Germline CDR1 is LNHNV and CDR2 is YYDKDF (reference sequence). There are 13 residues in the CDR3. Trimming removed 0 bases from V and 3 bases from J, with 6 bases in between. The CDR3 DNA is TGTGCCACCAGCAGAGATAGTGGCTACGAGCAGTACTTC. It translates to CATSRDSGYEQYF. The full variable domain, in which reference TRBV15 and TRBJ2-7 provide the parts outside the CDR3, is DAMVIQNPRYQVTQFGKPVTLSCSQTLNHNVMYWYQQKSSQAPKLLFHYYDKDFNNEADTPDNFQSRRPNTSFCFLDIRSPGLGDTAMYLCATSRDSGYEQYFGPGTRLTVT.

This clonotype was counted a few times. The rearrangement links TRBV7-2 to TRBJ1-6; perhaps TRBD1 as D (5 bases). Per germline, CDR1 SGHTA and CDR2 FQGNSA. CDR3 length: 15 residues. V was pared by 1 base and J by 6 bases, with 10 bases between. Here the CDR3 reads CASSLGGRGNSPLHF. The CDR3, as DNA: TGTGCCAGCAGCTTAGGGGGTAGGGGTAATTCACCCCTCCACTTT. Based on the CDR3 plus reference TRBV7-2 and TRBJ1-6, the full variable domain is GAGVSQSPSNKVTEKGKDVELRCDPISGHTALYWYRQSLGQGLEFLIYFQGNSAPDKSGLPSDRFSAERTGGSVSTLTIQRTQQEDSAVYLCASSLGGRGNSPLHFGNGTRLTVT.

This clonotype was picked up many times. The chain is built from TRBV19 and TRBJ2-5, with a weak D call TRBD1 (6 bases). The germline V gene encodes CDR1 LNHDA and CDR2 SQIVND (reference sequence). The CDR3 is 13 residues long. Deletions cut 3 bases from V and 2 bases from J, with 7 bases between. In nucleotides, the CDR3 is TGTGCCAGTAGTATGGGGGCTCAAGAGACCCAGTACTTC. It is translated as CASSMGAQETQYF.

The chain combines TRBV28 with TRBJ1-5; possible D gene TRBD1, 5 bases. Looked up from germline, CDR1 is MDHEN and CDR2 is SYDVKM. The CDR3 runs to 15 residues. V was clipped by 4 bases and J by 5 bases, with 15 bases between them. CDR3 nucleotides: TGTGCCAGCAGTTCCCCGGGGGTCCAGCATCAGCCCCAGCATTTT. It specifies CASSSPGVQHQPQHF. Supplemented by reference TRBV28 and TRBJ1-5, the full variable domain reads DVKVTQSSRYLVKRTGEKVFLECVQDMDHENMFWYRQDPGLGLRLIYFSYDVKMKEKGDIPEGYSVSREKKERFSLILESASTNQTSMYLCASSSPGVQHQPQHFGDGTRLSIL.

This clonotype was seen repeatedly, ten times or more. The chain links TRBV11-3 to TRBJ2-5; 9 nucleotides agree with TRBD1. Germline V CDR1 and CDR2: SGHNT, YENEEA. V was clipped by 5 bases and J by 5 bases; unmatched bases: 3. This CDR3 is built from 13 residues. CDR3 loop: CASSNRGQETQYF. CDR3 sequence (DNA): TGTGCCAGCAGCAACAGGGGGCAGGAGACCCAGTACTTC.

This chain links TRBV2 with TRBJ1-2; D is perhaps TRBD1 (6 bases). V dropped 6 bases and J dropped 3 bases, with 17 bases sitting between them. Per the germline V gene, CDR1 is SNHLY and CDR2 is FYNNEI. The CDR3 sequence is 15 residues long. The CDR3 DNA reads TGTGCCAGCAGCCGAACGACAGGATCGGACTATGGCTACACCTTC. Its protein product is CASSRTTGSDYGYTF. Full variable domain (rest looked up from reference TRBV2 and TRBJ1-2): EPEVTQTPSHQVTQMGQEVILRCVPISNHLYFYWYRQILGQKVEFLVSFYNNEISEKSEIFDDQFSVERPDGSNFTLKIRSTKLEDSAMYFCASSRTTGSDYGYTFGSGTRLTVV.

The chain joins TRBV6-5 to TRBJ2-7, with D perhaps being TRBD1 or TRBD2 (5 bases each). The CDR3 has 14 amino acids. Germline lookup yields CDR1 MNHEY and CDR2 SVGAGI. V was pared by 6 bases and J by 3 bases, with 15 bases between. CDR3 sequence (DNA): TGTGCCAGCAGGGCGTGGGACGGCAGCTACGAGCAGTACGTC. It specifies CASRAWDGSYEQYV.

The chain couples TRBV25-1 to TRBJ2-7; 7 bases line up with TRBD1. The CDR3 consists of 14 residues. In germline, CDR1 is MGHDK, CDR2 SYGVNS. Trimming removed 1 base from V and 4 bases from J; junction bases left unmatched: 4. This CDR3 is CASSESGTAYEQYF. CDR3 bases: TGTGCCAGCAGTGAATCCGGGACAGCGTACGAGCAGTACTTC.

CDR3 in DNA: TGTGCCATCAGTGAGCTTTCCTCGAACACTGAAGCTTTCTTT. It is translated as CAISELSSNTEAFF. The chain has TRBV10-3 and TRBJ1-1; no definite D call. The V end was cut by 2 bases, the J end by 1 base, with 8 bases between. The CDR3 has 14 residues. In germline, CDR1 is ENHRY, CDR2 SYGVKD.

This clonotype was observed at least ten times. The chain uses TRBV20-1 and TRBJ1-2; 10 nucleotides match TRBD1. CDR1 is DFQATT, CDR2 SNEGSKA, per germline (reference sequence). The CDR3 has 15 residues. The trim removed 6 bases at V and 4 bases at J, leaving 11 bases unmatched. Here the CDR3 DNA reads TGCAGTGCCAACCCAGAGACAGGGGGCGTCTATGGCTACACCTTC. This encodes CSANPETGGVYGYTF.

The CDR3 DNA is TGTGCCACCAGCAGACCCGGGACGGCCGCCACTGAAGCTTTCTTT. This translates into CATSRPGTAATEAFF. This chain links TRBV15 with TRBJ1-1; D perhaps matches TRBD1 (5 bases). V was cut by 2 bases and J by 4 bases, with 14 bases left in between. Germline values: CDR1 LNHNV, CDR2 YYDKDF (reference sequence). The CDR3 consists of 15 residues.

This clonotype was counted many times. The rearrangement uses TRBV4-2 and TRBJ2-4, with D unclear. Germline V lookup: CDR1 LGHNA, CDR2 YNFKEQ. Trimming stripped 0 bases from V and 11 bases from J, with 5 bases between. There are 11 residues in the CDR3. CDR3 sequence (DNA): TGTGCCAGCAGCCAAGACCAACTTCAGTACTTC. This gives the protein CASSQDQLQYF.

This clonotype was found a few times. The CDR3 DNA is TGCGCCAGCAGCAAACCTCTAGGGAACACAGATACGCAGTATTTT. It yields the protein CASSKPLGNTDTQYF. The chain has TRBV5-1 and TRBJ2-3; unclear D gene. Trimming took off 4 bases at V and 2 bases at J, with 14 bases between the two ends. This CDR3 is built from 15 residues. The V gene's germline CDR1 is SGHRS and CDR2 YFSETQ.

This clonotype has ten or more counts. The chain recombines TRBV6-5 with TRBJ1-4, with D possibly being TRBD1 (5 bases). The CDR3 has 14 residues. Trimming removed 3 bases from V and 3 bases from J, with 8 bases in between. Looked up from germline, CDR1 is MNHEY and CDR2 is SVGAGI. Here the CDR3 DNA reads TGTGCCAGCAGTTATGGGACTCCTAATGAAAAACTGTTTTTT. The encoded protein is CASSYGTPNEKLFF.

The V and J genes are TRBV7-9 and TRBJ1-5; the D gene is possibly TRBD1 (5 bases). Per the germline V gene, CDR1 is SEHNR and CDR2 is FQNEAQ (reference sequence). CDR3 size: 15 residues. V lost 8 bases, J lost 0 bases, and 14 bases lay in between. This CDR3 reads CASGPGTSSNQPQHF. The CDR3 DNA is TGTGCCAGCGGCCCAGGGACGAGTAGCAATCAGCCCCAGCATTTT.

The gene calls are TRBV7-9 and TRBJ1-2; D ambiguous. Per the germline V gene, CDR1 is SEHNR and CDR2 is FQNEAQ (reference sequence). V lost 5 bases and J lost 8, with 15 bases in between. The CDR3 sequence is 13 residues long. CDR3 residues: CASSQDPGRGYTF. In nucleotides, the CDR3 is TGTGCCAGCAGCCAAGACCCCGGTCGGGGCTACACCTTC. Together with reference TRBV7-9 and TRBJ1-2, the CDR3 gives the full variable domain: DTGVSQNPRHKITKRGQNVTFRCDPISEHNRLYWYRQTLGQGPEFLTYFQNEAQLEKSRLLSDRFSAERPKGSFSTLEIQRTEQGDSAMYLCASSQDPGRGYTFGSGTRLTVV.

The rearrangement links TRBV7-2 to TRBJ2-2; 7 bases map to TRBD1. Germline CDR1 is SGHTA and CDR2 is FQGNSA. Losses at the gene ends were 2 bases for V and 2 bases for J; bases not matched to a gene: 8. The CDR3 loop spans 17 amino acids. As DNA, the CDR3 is TGTGCCAGCAGCTTAAGGGGTGGACAGGTCAACACCGGGGAGCTGTTTTTT. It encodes CASSLRGGQVNTGELFF.

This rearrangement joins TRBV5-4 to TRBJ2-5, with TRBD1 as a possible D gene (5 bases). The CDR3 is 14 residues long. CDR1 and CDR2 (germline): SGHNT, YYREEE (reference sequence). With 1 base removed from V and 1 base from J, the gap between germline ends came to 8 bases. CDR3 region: CASSLMTVQETQYF. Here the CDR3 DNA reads TGTGCCAGCAGCTTGATGACAGTCCAAGAGACCCAGTACTTC.

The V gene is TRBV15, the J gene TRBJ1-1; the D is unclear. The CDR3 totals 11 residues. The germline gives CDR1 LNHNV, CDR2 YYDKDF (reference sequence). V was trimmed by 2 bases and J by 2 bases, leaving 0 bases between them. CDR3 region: CATSRNTEAFF. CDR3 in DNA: TGTGCCACCAGCAGAAACACTGAAGCTTTCTTT.